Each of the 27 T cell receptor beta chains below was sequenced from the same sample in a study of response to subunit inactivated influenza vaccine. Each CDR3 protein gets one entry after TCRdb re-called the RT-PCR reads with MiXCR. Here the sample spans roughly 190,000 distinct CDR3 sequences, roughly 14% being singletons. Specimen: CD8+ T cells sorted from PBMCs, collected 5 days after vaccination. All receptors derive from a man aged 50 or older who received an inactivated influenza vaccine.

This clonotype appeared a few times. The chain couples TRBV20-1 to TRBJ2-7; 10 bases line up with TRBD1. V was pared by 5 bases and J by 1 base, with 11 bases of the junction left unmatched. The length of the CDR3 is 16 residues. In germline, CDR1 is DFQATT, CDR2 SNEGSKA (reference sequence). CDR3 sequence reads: CSADSGRQGASYEQYF. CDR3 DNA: TGCAGTGCTGATTCTGGGAGACAGGGGGCTTCCTACGAGCAGTACTTC.

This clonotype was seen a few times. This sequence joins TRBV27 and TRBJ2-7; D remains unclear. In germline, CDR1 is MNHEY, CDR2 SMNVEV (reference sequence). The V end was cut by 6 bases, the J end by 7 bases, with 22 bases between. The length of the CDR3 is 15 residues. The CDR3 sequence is CASSPHDEVLREQYF. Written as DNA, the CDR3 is TGTGCCAGCAGCCCCCACGATGAGGTCCTACGAGAGCAGTACTTC.

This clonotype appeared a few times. This CDR3 reads CASSLVWGVDEQFF. The CDR3 DNA is TGTGCCAGCAGCTTGGTGTGGGGGGTCGATGAGCAGTTCTTC. The chain employs TRBV11-2 and TRBJ2-1; D perhaps matches TRBD2 (6 bases). V lost 3 bases, J lost 8 bases, and 14 bases lay in between. CDR3 length: 14 residues. CDR1 is SGHAT, CDR2 FQNNGV, per germline.

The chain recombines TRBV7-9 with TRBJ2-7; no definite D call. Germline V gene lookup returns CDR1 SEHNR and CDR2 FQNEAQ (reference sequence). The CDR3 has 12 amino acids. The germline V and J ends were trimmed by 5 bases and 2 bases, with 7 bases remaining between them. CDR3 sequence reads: CASSVLPYEQYF. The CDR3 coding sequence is TGTGCCAGCAGCGTGCTTCCCTACGAGCAGTACTTC.

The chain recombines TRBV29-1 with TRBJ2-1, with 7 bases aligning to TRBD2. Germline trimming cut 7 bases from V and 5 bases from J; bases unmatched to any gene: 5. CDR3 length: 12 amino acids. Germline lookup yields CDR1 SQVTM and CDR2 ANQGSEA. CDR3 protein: CSEGGVNNEQFF. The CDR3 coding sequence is TGCAGCGAGGGAGGGGTTAACAATGAGCAGTTCTTC.

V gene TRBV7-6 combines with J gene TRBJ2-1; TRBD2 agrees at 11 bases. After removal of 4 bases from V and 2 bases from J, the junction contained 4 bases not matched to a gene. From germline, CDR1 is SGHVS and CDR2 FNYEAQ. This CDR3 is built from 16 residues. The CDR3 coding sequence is TGTGCCAGCAGCTCTTCTAGCGGGGGGACCTACAATGAGCAGTTCTTC. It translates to CASSSSSGGTYNEQFF.

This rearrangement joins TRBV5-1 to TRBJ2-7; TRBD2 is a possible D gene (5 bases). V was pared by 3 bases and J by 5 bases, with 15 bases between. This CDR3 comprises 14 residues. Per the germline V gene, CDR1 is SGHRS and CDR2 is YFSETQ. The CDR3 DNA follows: TGCGCCAGCAGCTCCTCGACTATGGGGAACGAGCAGTACTTC. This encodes CASSSSTMGNEQYF.

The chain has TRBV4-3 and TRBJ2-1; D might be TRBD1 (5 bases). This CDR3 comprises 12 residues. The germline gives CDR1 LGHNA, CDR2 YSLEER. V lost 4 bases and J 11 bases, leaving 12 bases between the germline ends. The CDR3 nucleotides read TGCGCCAGCAGCCCCGACAGCCGAAAGCAGTTCTTC. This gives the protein CASSPDSRKQFF.

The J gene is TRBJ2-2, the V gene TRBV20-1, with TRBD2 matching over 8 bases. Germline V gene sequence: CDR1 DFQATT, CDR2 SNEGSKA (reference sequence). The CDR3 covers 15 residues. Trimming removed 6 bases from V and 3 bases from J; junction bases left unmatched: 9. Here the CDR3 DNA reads TGCAGTGCCAGACCGACTAGCGAGTACACCGGGGAGCTGTTTTTT. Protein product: CSARPTSEYTGELFF.

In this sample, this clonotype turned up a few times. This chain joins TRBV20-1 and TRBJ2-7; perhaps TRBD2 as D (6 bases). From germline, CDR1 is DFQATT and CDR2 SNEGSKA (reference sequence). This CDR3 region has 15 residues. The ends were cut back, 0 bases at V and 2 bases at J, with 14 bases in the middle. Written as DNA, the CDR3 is TGCAGTGCTAGAGATCGAGCCAGCGGGCCCTACGAGCAGTACTTC. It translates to CSARDRASGPYEQYF.

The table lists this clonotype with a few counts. The chain's CDR3 is CASSLRSGPVTPYEQYF. The DNA of the CDR3 is TGTGCCAGCAGCTTACGGTCAGGCCCAGTAACCCCCTACGAGCAGTACTTC. The V gene is TRBV7-9, the J gene TRBJ2-7; D not certain. The germline V gene encodes CDR1 SEHNR and CDR2 FQNEAQ (reference sequence). The CDR3 extends over 17 amino acids. V dropped 2 bases and J dropped 2 bases, with 19 bases sitting between them.

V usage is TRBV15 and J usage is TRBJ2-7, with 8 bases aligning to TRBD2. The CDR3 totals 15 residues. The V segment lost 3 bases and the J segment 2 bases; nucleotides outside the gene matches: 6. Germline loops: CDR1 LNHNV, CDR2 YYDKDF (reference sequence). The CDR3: CATSSYGTRTYEQYF. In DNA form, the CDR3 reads TGTGCCACCAGCAGCTACGGGACTAGGACCTACGAGCAGTACTTC. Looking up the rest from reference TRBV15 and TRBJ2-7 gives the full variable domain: DAMVIQNPRYQVTQFGKPVTLSCSQTLNHNVMYWYQQKSSQAPKLLFHYYDKDFNNEADTPDNFQSRRPNTSFCFLDIRSPGLGDTAMYLCATSSYGTRTYEQYFGPGTRLTVT.

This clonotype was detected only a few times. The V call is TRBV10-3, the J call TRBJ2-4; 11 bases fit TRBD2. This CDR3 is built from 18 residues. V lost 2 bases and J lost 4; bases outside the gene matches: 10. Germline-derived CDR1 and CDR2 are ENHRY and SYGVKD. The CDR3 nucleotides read TGTGCCATCAGTGAGGAACTAGCGGGAGATATACGGAAAAACATTCAGTACTTC. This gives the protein CAISEELAGDIRKNIQYF.

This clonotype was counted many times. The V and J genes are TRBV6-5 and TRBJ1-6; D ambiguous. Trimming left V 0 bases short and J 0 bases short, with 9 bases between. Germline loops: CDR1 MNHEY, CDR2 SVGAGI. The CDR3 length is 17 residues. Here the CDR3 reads CASSYSGASSYNSPLHF. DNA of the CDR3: TGTGCCAGCAGTTACTCGGGAGCGAGCTCCTATAATTCACCCCTCCACTTT.

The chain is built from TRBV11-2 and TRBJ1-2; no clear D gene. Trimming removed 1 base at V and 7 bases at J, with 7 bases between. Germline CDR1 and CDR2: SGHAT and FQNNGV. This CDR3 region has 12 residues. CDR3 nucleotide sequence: TGTGCCAGCAGCTTAGTCCGTCCTGGCTACACCTTC. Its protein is CASSLVRPGYTF.

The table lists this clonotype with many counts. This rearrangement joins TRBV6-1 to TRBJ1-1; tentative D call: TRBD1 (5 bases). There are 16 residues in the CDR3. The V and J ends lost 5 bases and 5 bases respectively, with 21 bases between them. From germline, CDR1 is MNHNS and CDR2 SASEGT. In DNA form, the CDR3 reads TGTGCCAGCAGTCGCGACCTCGGGACTATTCGGACTGAAGCTTTCTTT. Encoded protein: CASSRDLGTIRTEAFF.

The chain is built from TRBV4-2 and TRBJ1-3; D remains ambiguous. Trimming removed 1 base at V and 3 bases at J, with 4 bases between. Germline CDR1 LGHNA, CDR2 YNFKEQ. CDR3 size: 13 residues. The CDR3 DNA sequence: TGTGCCAGCAGCCAAGGGTTTGGAAACACCATATATTTT. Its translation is CASSQGFGNTIYF.

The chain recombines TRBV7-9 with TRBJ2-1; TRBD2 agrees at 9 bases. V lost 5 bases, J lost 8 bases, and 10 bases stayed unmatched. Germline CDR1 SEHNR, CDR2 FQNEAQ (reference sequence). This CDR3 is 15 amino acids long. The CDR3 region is CASSPRLAEPYEQFF. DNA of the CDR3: TGTGCCAGCAGCCCGAGACTAGCGGAGCCTTATGAGCAGTTCTTC.

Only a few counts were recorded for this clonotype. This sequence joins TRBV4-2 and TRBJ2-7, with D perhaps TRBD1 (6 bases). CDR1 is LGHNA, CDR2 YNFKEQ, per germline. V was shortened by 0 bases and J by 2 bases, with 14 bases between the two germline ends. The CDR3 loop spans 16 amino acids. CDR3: CASSQDEVGQPYEQYF. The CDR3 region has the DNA TGTGCCAGCAGCCAAGATGAGGTAGGACAGCCCTACGAGCAGTACTTC.

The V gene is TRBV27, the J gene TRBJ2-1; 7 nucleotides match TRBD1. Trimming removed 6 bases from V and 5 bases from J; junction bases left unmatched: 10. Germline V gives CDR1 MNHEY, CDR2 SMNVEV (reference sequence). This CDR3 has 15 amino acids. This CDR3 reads CASRGTVLNNNEQFF. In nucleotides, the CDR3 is TGTGCCAGCAGAGGGACAGTACTCAACAACAATGAGCAGTTCTTC.

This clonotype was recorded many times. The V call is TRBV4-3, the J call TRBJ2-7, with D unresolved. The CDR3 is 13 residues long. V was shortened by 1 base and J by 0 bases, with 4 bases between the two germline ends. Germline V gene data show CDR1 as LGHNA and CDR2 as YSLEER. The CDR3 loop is CASSQGRSYEQYF. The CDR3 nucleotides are TGCGCCAGCAGCCAAGGTCGCTCCTACGAGCAGTACTTC.

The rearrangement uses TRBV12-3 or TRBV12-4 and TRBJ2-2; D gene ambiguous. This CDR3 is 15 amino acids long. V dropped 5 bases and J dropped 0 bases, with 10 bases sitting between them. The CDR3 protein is CASSPGHSNTGELFF. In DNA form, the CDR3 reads TGTGCCAGCAGTCCCGGTCACTCGAACACCGGGGAGCTGTTTTTT.

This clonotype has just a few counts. This CDR3 is CASSIGTGGFHGYTF. As DNA, the CDR3 is TGTGCCAGCAGCATTGGGACAGGGGGGTTTCATGGCTACACCTTC. The chain carries TRBV5-6 and TRBJ1-2; 11 nucleotides match TRBD1. Germline V gene lookup returns CDR1 SGHDT and CDR2 YYEEEE. Losses at the gene ends were 4 bases for V and 6 bases for J; bases not matched to a gene: 8. CDR3 length: 15 amino acids.

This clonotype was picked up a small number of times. DNA of the CDR3: TGCAGCGTGGAGGACAGGGTGAACACCGGGGAGCTGTTTTTT. Its protein product is CSVEDRVNTGELFF. V gene TRBV29-1 combines with J gene TRBJ2-2, with 8 bases that match TRBD1. The CDR3 runs 14 residues. CDR1 is SQVTM, CDR2 ANQGSEA, per germline. With 6 bases clipped from V and 1 base from J, the junction kept 4 bases outside the gene matches.

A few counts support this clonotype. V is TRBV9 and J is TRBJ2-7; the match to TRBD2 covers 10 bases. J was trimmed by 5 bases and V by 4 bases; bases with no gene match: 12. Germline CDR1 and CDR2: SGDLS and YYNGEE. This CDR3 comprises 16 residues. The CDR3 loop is CASSPRLAGAAHEQYF. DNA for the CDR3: TGTGCCAGCAGCCCTCGTCTAGCGGGAGCGGCCCACGAGCAGTACTTC.

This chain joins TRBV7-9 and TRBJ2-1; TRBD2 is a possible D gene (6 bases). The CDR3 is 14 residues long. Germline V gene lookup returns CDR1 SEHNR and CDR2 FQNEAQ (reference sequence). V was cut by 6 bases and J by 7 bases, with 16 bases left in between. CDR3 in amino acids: CASSFSTGENEQFF. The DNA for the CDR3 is TGTGCCAGCAGTTTCTCGACGGGGGAGAATGAGCAGTTCTTC.

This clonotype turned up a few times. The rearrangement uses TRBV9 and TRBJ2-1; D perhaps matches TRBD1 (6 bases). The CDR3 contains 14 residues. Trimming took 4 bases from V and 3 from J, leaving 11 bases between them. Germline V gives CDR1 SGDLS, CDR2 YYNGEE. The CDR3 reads CASSQLDSYNEQFF. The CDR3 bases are TGTGCCAGCAGCCAACTGGACAGCTACAATGAGCAGTTCTTC.